These 24 T cell receptor beta chains came from one sample sequenced in a study of cytomegalovirus exposure and HLA in healthy donors. This PCR relied on a set of 60 Vbeta primers and 13 Jbeta primers. The repertoire was sequenced with immunoSEQ multiplex PCR; TCRdb's copy has only in-frame clones and lacks some. The data hold under 250,000 clones, with around 83% observed a single time. Sequencing was carried out using PBMCs. These receptor sequences come from a woman aged 45-59 years in good health and CMV-seropositive.

The chain uses TRBV15 and TRBJ1-5; 7 bases align to TRBD1. V shed 0 bases and J 6 bases; nucleotides not matched to a gene: 8. Germline V gene lookup returns CDR1 LNHNV and CDR2 YYDKDF (reference sequence). This CDR3 region has 16 residues. CDR3 DNA sequence: TGTGCCACCAGCAGAGATCGAAGGCAGGGGGGTCAGCCCCAGCATTTT. Amino acid sequence: CATSRDRRQGGQPQHF.

The V gene is TRBV11-2, the J gene TRBJ1-1; 10 positions match TRBD1. The V segment lost 5 bases and the J segment 3 bases; nucleotides outside the gene matches: 6. This CDR3 is 15 amino acids long. From germline, CDR1 is SGHAT and CDR2 FQNNGV. The DNA for the CDR3 is TGTGCCAGCAGCAAGACAGGGGGCAGGGACACTGAAGCTTTCTTT. Its translation: CASSKTGGRDTEAFF.

The chain carries TRBV7-2 and TRBJ1-6; D is unresolved. Germline V gene sequence: CDR1 SGHTA, CDR2 FQGNSA. The V and J ends lost 5 bases and 4 bases respectively, with 9 bases between them. CDR3 length equals 14 residues. CDR3 amino acids: CASSTRIYNSPLHF. The CDR3 DNA is TGTGCCAGCAGCACAAGAATATATAATTCACCCCTCCACTTT.

The DNA for the CDR3 is TGCGCCAGCAGCCCTATCCGGGACAGGGGTATTGAAGCTTTCTTT. Translated, it gives CASSPIRDRGIEAFF. This chain joins TRBV5-1 and TRBJ1-1, with 10 bases aligning to TRBD1. Germline V lookup: CDR1 SGHRS, CDR2 YFSETQ. The CDR3 is 15 residues long. Trimming cost V 4 bases and J 7 bases; bases outside gene matches: 10.

In its sample, this clone was seen a few times. The chain uses TRBV10-3 and TRBJ2-7, with 7 bases identical to TRBD1. CDR1 ENHRY and CDR2 SYGVKD come from the germline V gene. This CDR3 is built from 15 residues. The V and J ends lost 3 bases and 2 bases, in that order; junction bases with no gene match: 7. The CDR3 here is CAISERQGRPYEQYF. CDR3 nucleotides: TGTGCCATCAGTGAACGACAGGGTAGGCCCTACGAGCAGTACTTC.

The chain carries TRBV7-6 and TRBJ1-6, with 7 nucleotides matching TRBD1. CDR1 and CDR2 from the germline V gene are SGHVS and FNYEAQ. CDR3 length: 15 amino acids. The junction had 6 bases not matched to a gene; V was cut back by 1 base and J by 9 bases. The DNA for the CDR3 is TGTGCCAGCAGCTTAGGACAGGGCGGTATTTCACCCCTCCACTTT. Residues: CASSLGQGGISPLHF.

This clone showed up just a few times. Within the sample, other DNA sequences also encode this same CDR3. The genes are TRBV27 and TRBJ2-7, with a possible D match to TRBD1 (6 bases). The V and J ends lost 2 bases and 3 bases respectively, with 11 bases between them. Germline V gives CDR1 MNHEY, CDR2 SMNVEV (reference sequence). The CDR3 is 14 amino acids. The CDR3, as DNA: TGTGCCAGCAGTTTAAGGGACACCAGCTACGAGCAGTACTTC. The encoded protein is CASSLRDTSYEQYF.

This clone was counted once. The CDR3 DNA is TGTGCCAGCAGCCCTAGCGGGGGGGCAGATACGCAGTATTTT. This encodes CASSPSGGADTQYF. The rearrangement uses TRBV6-5 and TRBJ2-3; 12 bases match TRBD2. The germline V gene encodes CDR1 MNHEY and CDR2 SVGAGI. CDR3 length equals 14 residues. The V segment lost 6 bases and the J segment 4 bases; nucleotides outside the gene matches: 2.

The chain is built from TRBV5-6 and TRBJ2-6; D gene ambiguous. CDR1 is SGHDT, CDR2 YYEEEE, per germline. The CDR3 has 15 residues. V lost 3 bases and J 1 base, leaving 8 bases between the germline ends. The CDR3 DNA is TGTGCCAGCAGCTCCATCAGGTCTGGGGCCAACGTCCTGACTTTC. It codes for CASSSIRSGANVLTF. Together with reference TRBV5-6 and TRBJ2-6, the CDR3 gives the full variable domain: DAGVTQSPTHLIKTRGQQVTLRCSPKSGHDTVSWYQQALGQGPQFIFQYYEEEERQRGNFPDRFSGHQFPNYSSELNVNALLLGDSALYLCASSSIRSGANVLTFGAGSRLTVL.

This clone was seen once. The chain combines TRBV6-6 with TRBJ2-5; TRBD2 is a possible D gene (8 bases). Matching the DNA end better, TRBJ2-7 makes the J call doubtful. The CDR3 spans 16 residues. The germline V gene encodes CDR1 MNHNY and CDR2 SVGAGI (reference sequence). CDR3 loop: CASSYRGVTGTSEQYF. The CDR3 DNA is TGTGCCAGCAGTTACAGAGGAGTGACAGGGACTAGCGAGCAGTACTTC.

This chain links TRBV5-1 with TRBJ1-2; TRBD1 matches at 8 bases. Per the germline V gene, CDR1 is SGHRS and CDR2 is YFSETQ. This CDR3 has 13 residues. J lost 7 bases, V lost 0 bases, and 2 bases had no gene match. The chain's CDR3 is CASSLGDRGGYTF. The CDR3 nucleotides read TGCGCCAGCAGCTTGGGAGACAGGGGTGGCTACACCTTC.

The rearrangement links TRBV6-5 to TRBJ1-6; 7 bases map to TRBD1. Trimming took 5 bases from V and 9 from J; bases not matched to a gene: 10. Germline assignment: CDR1 MNHEY and CDR2 SVGAGI. This CDR3 is 15 amino acids long. The CDR3 is CASSPSDRSGSPLHF. The DNA for the CDR3 is TGTGCCAGCAGTCCTTCGGACAGGTCAGGTTCACCCCTCCACTTT.

This clone was counted once. The rearrangement uses TRBV28 and TRBJ2-7; 7 nucleotides match TRBD2. Germline loops: CDR1 MDHEN, CDR2 SYDVKM. V was clipped by 5 bases and J by 6 bases; unmatched bases: 13. This CDR3 is 15 amino acids long. The CDR3 is CASSTFGGTTAEQYF. Here the CDR3 DNA reads TGTGCCAGCAGTACCTTCGGGGGGACGACGGCCGAGCAGTACTTC.

The rearrangement links TRBV2 to TRBJ1-5; D perhaps matches TRBD1 (6 bases). V lost 6 bases to trimming and J lost 4 bases, with 13 bases between them. CDR1 SNHLY and CDR2 FYNNEI come from the germline V gene. The CDR3 loop spans 14 amino acids. The CDR3 sequence is CASSPGTPNQPQHF. The DNA for the CDR3 is TGTGCCAGCAGCCCCGGGACACCTAATCAGCCCCAGCATTTT.

Points on this clone: Its ends do not fully match the called genes, so a read error is possible. The chain couples TRBV29-1 to TRBJ2-1; 8 positions match TRBD2. Germline assignment: CDR1 SQVTM and CDR2 ANQGSEA. This CDR3 comprises 11 residues. The CDR3 is CSVEEDREGVF. CDR3 bases: TGCAGCGTTGAAGAGGACCGGGAGGGGGTCTTC.

This chain joins TRBV29-1 and TRBJ1-1, with D possibly matching TRBD1 (6 bases). Germline V lookup: CDR1 SQVTM, CDR2 ANQGSEA. V was shortened by 6 bases and J by 3 bases, with 17 bases between the two germline ends. CDR3 size: 14 residues. CDR3 sequence: CSVRRGGLDTEAFF. For the CDR3, the DNA is TGCAGCGTGCGTCGGGGGGGCTTGGACACTGAAGCTTTCTTT. The whole variable domain, filled in from reference TRBV29-1 and TRBJ1-1, reads SAVISQKPSRDICQRGTSLTIQCQVDSQVTMMFWYRQQPGQSLTLIATANQGSEATYESGFVIDKFPISRPNLTFSTLTVSNMSPEDSSIYLCSVRRGGLDTEAFFGQGTRLTVV.

This clone showed up just once. The V call is TRBV6-6, the J call TRBJ1-1; D not resolved. Trimming removed 6 bases at V and 5 bases at J, with 10 bases between. The CDR3 extends over 12 amino acids. The germline gives CDR1 MNHNY, CDR2 SVGAGI (reference sequence). For the CDR3, the DNA is TGTGCCAGCAGGGGCGGGGTTACTGAAGCTTTCTTT. The encoded protein is CASRGGVTEAFF.

The V and J genes are TRBV7-2 and TRBJ1-3; 7 bases fit TRBD1. V was clipped by 1 base and J by 8 bases; unmatched bases: 2. Germline CDR1 reads SGHTA; CDR2 reads FQGNSA. This CDR3 region has 13 residues. CDR3 in DNA: TGTGCCAGCAGCTTAGGACAGGGAGACACCATATATTTT. Residues: CASSLGQGDTIYF.

V is TRBV7-8 and J is TRBJ1-1, with TRBD1 as a possible D gene (5 bases). The CDR3 loop spans 16 amino acids. Germline-derived CDR1 and CDR2 are SGHVS and FQNEAQ. Trimming stripped 4 bases from V and 0 bases from J, with 15 bases between. Here the CDR3 reads CASSSPSGGLNTEAFF. Here the CDR3 DNA reads TGTGCCAGCAGCTCCCCTTCGGGGGGTTTGAACACTGAAGCTTTCTTT.

CDR3 DNA sequence: TGTGCCAGCAGCGATGACAGGGACTACGAGCAGTACTTC. Translating gives CASSDDRDYEQYF. V and J are TRBV9 and TRBJ2-7, with TRBD1 matching over 7 bases. The germline gives CDR1 SGDLS, CDR2 YYNGEE. The CDR3 has 13 residues. J was trimmed by 3 bases and V by 3 bases; bases with no gene match: 3. Drawing the rest from reference TRBV9 and TRBJ2-7, the complete variable domain is DSGVTQTPKHLITATGQRVTLRCSPRSGDLSVYWYQQSLDQGLQFLIQYYNGEERAKGNILERFSAQQFPDLHSELNLSSLELGDSALYFCASSDDRDYEQYFGPGTRLTVT.

This chain uses TRBV10-3 with TRBJ1-2, with 9 bases fitting TRBD1. V lost 9 bases, J lost 7 bases, and 9 bases stayed unmatched. The CDR3 extends over 13 amino acids. Germline V gene lookup returns CDR1 ENHRY and CDR2 SYGVKD. Here the CDR3 reads CAIHLDRGGGYTF. The CDR3 DNA is TGTGCCATTCACTTGGACAGGGGAGGTGGCTACACCTTC.

The chain recombines TRBV19 with TRBJ2-1, with 10 positions matching TRBD2. The CDR3 is made up of 16 amino acids. Germline trimming cut 6 bases from V and 4 bases from J; bases unmatched to any gene: 9. Looked up from germline, CDR1 is LNHDA and CDR2 is SQIVND (reference sequence). In DNA form, the CDR3 reads TGTGCCAGTAGGGACTTAGCGGGGGGCTTTTACAATGAGCAGTTCTTC. Protein: CASRDLAGGFYNEQFF.

The V and J genes are TRBV6-1 and TRBJ1-1; 7 bases are shared with TRBD1. Germline CDR1 and CDR2: MNHNS and SASEGT. V trimming: 4 bases; J trimming: 3 bases; junction bases outside the gene matches: 11. This CDR3 is 16 amino acids long. The CDR3 region is CASSGIPSQGDTEAFF. The CDR3 nucleotides are TGTGCCAGCAGTGGAATCCCGAGCCAGGGGGACACTGAAGCTTTCTTT.

The chain employs TRBV6-5 and TRBJ1-2; tentative D call: TRBD1 (6 bases). The CDR3 has 13 residues. The V and J ends lost 6 bases and 7 bases respectively, with 15 bases between them. The germline V gene has CDR1 MNHEY and CDR2 SVGAGI. DNA of the CDR3: TGTGCCAGCAGCTATACAGGGCAGGCTGGCTACACCTTC. It specifies CASSYTGQAGYTF.